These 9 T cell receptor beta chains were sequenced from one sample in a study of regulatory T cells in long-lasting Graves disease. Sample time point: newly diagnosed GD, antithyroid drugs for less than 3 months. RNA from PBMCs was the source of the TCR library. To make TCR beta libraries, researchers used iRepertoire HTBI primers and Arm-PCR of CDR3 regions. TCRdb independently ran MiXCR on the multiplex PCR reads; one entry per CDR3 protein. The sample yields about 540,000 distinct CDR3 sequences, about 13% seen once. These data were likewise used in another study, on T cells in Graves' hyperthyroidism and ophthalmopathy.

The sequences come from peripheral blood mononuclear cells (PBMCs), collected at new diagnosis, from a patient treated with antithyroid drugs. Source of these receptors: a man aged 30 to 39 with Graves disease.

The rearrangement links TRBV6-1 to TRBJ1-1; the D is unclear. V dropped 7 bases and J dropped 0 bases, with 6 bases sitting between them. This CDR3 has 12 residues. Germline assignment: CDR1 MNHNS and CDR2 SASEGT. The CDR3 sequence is CASKWMNTEAFF. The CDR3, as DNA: TGTGCCAGCAAATGGATGAACACTGAAGCTTTCTTT.

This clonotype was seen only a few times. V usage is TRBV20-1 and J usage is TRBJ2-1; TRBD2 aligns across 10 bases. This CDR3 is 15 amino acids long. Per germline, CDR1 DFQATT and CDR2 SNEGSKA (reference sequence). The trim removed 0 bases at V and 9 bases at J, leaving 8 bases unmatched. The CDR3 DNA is TGCAGTGCTAGAGATACACTAGCGGGATGGGGTGAGCAGTTCTTC. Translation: CSARDTLAGWGEQFF.

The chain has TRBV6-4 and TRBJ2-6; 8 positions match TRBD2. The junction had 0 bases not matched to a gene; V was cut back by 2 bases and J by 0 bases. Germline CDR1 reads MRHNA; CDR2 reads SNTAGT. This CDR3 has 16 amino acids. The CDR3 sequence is CASSDREGSGANVLTF. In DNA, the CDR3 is TGTGCCAGCAGTGACCGGGAGGGCTCTGGGGCCAACGTCCTGACTTTC.

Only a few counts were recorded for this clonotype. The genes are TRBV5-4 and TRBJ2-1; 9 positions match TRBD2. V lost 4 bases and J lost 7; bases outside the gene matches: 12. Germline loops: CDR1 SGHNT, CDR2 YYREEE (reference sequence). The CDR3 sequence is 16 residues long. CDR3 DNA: TGTGCCAGCAGCCCGGAATTAGCGGGAGTAAGTAATGAGCAGTTCTTC. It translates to CASSPELAGVSNEQFF.

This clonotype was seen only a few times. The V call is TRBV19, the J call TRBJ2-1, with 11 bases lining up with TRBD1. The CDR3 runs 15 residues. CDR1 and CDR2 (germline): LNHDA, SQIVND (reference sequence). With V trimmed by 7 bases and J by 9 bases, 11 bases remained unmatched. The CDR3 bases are TGTGCCAGTACCCAGGGATGGGACAGGGGGGCTGAGCAGTTCTTC. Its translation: CASTQGWDRGAEQFF.

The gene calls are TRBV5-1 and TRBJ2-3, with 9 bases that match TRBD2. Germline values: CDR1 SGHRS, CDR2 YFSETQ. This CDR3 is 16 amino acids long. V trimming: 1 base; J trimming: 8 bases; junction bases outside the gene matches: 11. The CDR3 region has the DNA TGCGCCAGCAGCTTGTCGGCTAGCGGGATCAGTGGTACGCAGTATTTT. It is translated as CASSLSASGISGTQYF.

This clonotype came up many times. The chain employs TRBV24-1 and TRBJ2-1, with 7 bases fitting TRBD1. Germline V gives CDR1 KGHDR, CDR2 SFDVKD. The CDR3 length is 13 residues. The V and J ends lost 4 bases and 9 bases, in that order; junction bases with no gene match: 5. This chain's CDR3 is CATSDTGTVEQFF. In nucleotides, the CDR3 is TGTGCCACCAGTGACACCGGGACAGTTGAGCAGTTCTTC.

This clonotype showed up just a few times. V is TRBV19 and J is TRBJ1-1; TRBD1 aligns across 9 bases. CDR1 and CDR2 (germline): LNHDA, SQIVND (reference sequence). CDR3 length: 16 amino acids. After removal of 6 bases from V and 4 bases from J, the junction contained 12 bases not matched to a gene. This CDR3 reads CASRPDRGWLSTEAFF. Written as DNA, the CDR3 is TGTGCCAGTAGGCCGGACAGGGGTTGGTTAAGCACTGAAGCTTTCTTT.

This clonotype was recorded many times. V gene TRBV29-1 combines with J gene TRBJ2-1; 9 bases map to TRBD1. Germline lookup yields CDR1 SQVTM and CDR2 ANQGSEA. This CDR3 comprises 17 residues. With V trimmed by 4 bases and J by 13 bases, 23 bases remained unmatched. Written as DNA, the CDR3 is TGCAGCGTTGGGGCCGGGACAGGGTTCGTCGAACTAGAGGTTCAGTTCTTC. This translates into CSVGAGTGFVELEVQFF.